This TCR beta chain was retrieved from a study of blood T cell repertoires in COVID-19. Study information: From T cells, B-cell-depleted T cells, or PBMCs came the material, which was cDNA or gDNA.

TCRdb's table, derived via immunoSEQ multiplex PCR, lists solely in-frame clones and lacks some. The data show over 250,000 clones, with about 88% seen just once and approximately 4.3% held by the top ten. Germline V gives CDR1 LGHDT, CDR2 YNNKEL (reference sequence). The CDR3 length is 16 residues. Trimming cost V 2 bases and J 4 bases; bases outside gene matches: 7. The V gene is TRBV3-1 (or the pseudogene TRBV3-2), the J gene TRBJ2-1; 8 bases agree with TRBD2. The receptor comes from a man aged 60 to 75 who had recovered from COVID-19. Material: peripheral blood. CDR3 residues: CASSQLAGGKYNEQFF. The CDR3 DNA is TGTGCCAGCAGCCAATTGGCGGGGGGCAAATACAATGAGCAGTTCTTC.